This T cell receptor (beta chain) was profiled in a study of T-cell reconstitution after alpha-beta-depleted transplantation in children. Findings of the study overall: Surviving thymic progenitors and recipient T cells were the source of high TCRbeta diversity at day 60 in some patients. Most T-cell counts and diversity one year after the transplant came from T cells that were newly produced. Several hundred expanded graft clones reportedly were the source of alpha-beta T cells about two months after transplant.

This clonotype was counted between two and nine times. Its antigen is not known. This CDR3 has 15 amino acids. The germline V gene encodes CDR1 DFQATT and CDR2 SNEGSKA (reference sequence). V lost 4 bases, J lost 0 bases, and 7 bases stayed unmatched. Construction of the TCRbeta library involved unique molecular identifiers. One entry per CDR3 protein results from TCRdb running MiXCR on the PCR reads. The sample has about 220,000 distinct CDR3 sequences, more than 15% seen once; the top ten hold roughly two fifths. This receptor was taken from a male patient between 2 and 10 years old who had a stem cell transplant for acute lymphoblastic leukemia, so the T cells may come from the graft donor. Here the sequenced sample was PBMCs, mostly from graft donor cells, taken 360 days after TCRalphabeta/CD19-depleted stem cell transplant. The V gene is TRBV20-1, the J gene TRBJ2-3; 7 bases are a match to TRBD1. The CDR3 is CSAIGTEMSTDTQYF. CDR3 in DNA: TGCAGTGCTATCGGGACAGAAATGAGCACAGATACGCAGTATTTT.